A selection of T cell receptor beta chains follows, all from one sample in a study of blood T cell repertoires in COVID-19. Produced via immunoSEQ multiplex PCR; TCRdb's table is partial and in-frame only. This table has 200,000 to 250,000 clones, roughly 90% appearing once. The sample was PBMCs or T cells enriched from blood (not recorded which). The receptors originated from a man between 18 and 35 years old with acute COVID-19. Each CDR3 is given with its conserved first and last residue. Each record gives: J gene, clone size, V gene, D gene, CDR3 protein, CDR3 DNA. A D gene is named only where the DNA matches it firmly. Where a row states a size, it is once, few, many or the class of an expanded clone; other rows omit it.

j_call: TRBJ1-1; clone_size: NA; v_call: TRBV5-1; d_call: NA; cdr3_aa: CASSLAVYSPFTEAFF; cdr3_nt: TGCGCCAGCAGCTTGGCGGTCTACAGCCCTTTCACTGAAGCTTTCTTT
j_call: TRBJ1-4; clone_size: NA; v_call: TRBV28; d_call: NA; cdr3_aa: CASSQNPGEKLFF; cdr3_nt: TGTGCCAGCAGTCAGAACCCAGGTGAAAAACTGTTTTTT
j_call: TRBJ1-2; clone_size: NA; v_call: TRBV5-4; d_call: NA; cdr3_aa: CASSRQAPYGYTF; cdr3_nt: TGTGCCAGCAGCAGACAGGCGCCCTATGGCTACACCTTC
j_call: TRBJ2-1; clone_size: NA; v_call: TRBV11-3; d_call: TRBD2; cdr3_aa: CASSLEAGGSDEQFF; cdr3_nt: TGTGCCAGCAGCTTAGAAGCGGGAGGGTCGGATGAGCAGTTCTTC
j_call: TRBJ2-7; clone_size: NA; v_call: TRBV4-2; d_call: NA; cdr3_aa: CASSQGVGLEGSLTYEQYF; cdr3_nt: TGTGCCAGCAGCCAAGGGGTAGGGTTGGAGGGAAGTTTAACCTACGAGCAGTACTTC
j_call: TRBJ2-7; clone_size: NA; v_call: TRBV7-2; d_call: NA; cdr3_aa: CASSLNPSAYEQYF; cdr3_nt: TGTGCCAGCAGCTTAAATCCCAGCGCCTACGAGCAGTACTTC
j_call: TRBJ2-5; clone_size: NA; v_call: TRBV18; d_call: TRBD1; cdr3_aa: CASSPNGQGSETQYF; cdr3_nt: TGTGCCAGCTCACCTAATGGACAGGGGTCCGAGACCCAGTACTTC
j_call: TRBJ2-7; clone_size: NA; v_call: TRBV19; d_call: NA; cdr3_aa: CANQNHLEGSYEQYF; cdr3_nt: TGTGCCAATCAGAACCATTTGGAGGGGTCTTACGAGCAGTACTTC
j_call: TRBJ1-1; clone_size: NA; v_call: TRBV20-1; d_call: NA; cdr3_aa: CSASNTGQRRGMNTEAFF; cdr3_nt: TGCAGTGCTAGTAACACAGGCCAGAGAAGGGGCATGAACACTGAAGCTTTCTTT
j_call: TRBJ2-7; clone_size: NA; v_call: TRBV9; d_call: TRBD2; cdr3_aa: CASSVGPTSGAYEQYF; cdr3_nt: TGTGCCAGCAGCGTAGGGCCGACTAGCGGTGCCTACGAGCAGTACTTC
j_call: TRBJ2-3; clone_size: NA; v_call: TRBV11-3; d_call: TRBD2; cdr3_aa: CASSFISGGTQYF; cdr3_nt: TGTGCCAGCAGCTTTATCTCGGGGGGTACGCAGTATTTT
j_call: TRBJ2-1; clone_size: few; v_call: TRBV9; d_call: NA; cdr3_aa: CASSVLENEQFF; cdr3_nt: TGTGCCAGCAGCGTCCTGGAGAATGAGCAGTTCTTC
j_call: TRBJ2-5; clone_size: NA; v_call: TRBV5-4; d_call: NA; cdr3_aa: CASSSQGGLETQYF; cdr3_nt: TGTGCCAGCAGCTCTCAGGGAGGCTTGGAGACCCAGTACTTC
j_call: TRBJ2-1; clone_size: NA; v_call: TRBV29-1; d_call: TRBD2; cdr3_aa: CSDRTSGESYNEQFF; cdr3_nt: TGCAGCGACAGGACTAGCGGGGAATCCTACAATGAGCAGTTCTTC
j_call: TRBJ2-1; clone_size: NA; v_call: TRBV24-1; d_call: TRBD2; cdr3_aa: CATSDLGTSGSKEYEQFF; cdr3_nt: TGTGCCACCAGTGATTTGGGGACTAGCGGGAGTAAGGAGTATGAGCAGTTCTTC
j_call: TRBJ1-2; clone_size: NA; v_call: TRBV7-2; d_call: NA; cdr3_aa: CASNQDRNGYTF; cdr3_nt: TGTGCCAGCAACCAAGACAGGAATGGCTACACCTTC
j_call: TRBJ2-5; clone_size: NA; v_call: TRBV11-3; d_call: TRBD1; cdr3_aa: CASSLLRGLETQYF; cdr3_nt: TGTGCCAGCAGCTTGTTAAGGGGGCTAGAGACCCAGTACTTC